This TCR beta chain was sequenced for a study of blood T cell repertoires in COVID-19. Study at large: Samples of COVID-19 (acute and convalescent) were obtained from the United States, Italy and Spain. Sources were T cells, B-cell-depleted T cells, or PBMCs; the material itself was cDNA or gDNA.

The V segment lost 4 bases and the J segment 6 bases; nucleotides outside the gene matches: 8. CDR1 LNHNV and CDR2 YYDKDF come from the germline V gene (reference sequence). The CDR3 consists of 14 residues. This clone was seen once. Assay used: immunoSEQ multiplex PCR; TCRdb lists only in-frame clones, some missing. The repertoire holds some 150,000 clones, with approximately 80% as singletons. The receptor was isolated from a human donor in a cohort sampled during active COVID-19. V gene TRBV15 combines with J gene TRBJ1-1; TRBD1 aligns across 7 bases. Sequencing input: peripheral blood. DNA of the CDR3: TGTGCCACCAGCATCAACAGGGGTAAGGCTGAAGCTTTCTTT. This sequence encodes CATSINRGKAEAFF. Variable domain in full (rest from reference TRBV15 and TRBJ1-1): DAMVIQNPRYQVTQFGKPVTLSCSQTLNHNVMYWYQQKSSQAPKLLFHYYDKDFNNEADTPDNFQSRRPNTSFCFLDIRSPGLGDTAMYLCATSINRGKAEAFFGQGTRLTVV.